The 8 T cell receptor beta chains in this list originate from one sample, sequenced in a study of cytomegalovirus exposure and HLA in healthy donors. The assay was immunoSEQ multiplex PCR, and TCRdb's table has in-frame clones only and misses some. The sample contains about 74,000 clones, around 95% of which appear only once. The specimen sequenced was PBMCs. All receptors come from a woman younger than 35 in good health and CMV-seropositive.

The table lists this clone with a count of one. The chain is built from TRBV7-2 and TRBJ2-3; TRBD2 agrees at 9 bases. This CDR3 is built from 15 residues. Germline lookup yields CDR1 SGHTA and CDR2 FQGNSA. J was trimmed by 1 base and V by 6 bases; bases with no gene match: 5. The CDR3 coding sequence is TGTGCCAGCAGGGCGGGAGGGGCGGGCACAGATACGCAGTATTTT. Encoded protein: CASRAGGAGTDTQYF.

For the CDR3, the DNA is TGTGCCAGCAGCTTATTTGCGGGAGGGCCCAATGAGCAGTTCTTC. It encodes CASSLFAGGPNEQFF. The V and J genes are TRBV7-3 and TRBJ2-1, with 9 bases that match TRBD2. V was pared by 2 bases and J by 6 bases, with 5 bases of the junction left unmatched. The germline CDR1 and CDR2 sequences are SGHTA and FQGTGA. CDR3 length: 15 amino acids.

The chain combines TRBV5-1 with TRBJ2-1; D unclear. The CDR3 extends over 12 amino acids. Trimming removed 4 bases at V and 0 bases at J, with 2 bases between. Germline V gives CDR1 SGHRS, CDR2 YFSETQ. The CDR3, as DNA: TGCGCCAGCAGCCTCTCCTACAATGAGCAGTTCTTC. Residues: CASSLSYNEQFF.

This rearrangement joins TRBV21-1 to TRBJ2-7; the table's TRBD2 call for D was not verified on the DNA. TRBV21-1 is recorded as a pseudogene. This CDR3 contains 16 residues. DNA for the CDR3: TGTGCCAGCAGCAACCGAACGGGGGGGATGTTGAGAGAGCAGTACTTC. This encodes CASSNRTGGMLREQYF.

The chain employs TRBV6-5 and TRBJ2-7; a weak D match, TRBD1 (5 bases). The CDR3 extends over 14 amino acids. Germline V gene sequence: CDR1 MNHEY, CDR2 SVGAGI. Trimming pared 6 bases from V and 6 bases from J, leaving 18 bases between. The CDR3 reads CASSPNRSGSEQYF. The CDR3 nucleotides read TGTGCCAGCAGCCCTAATAGATCAGGGTCCGAGCAGTACTTC.

The chain is built from TRBV19 and TRBJ1-1; TRBD1 matches 7 bases. V gave up 4 bases and J gave up 0 bases; unmatched junction bases: 5. There are 15 residues in the CDR3. Germline V gives CDR1 LNHDA, CDR2 SQIVND (reference sequence). The CDR3 loop reads CASSKRDRMNTEAFF. As DNA, the CDR3 is TGTGCCAGTAGTAAAAGGGACAGAATGAACACTGAAGCTTTCTTT.

J is TRBJ2-7 and V is TRBV2; 11 nucleotides line up with TRBD1. CDR3 length: 15 amino acids. Germline trimming cut 2 bases from V and 2 bases from J; bases unmatched to any gene: 2. Germline CDR1 is SNHLY and CDR2 is FYNNEI. CDR3 bases: TGTGCCAGCAGTGAAACGGGACAGGGGGCCTACGAGCAGTACTTC. It translates to CASSETGQGAYEQYF.

CDR3 loop: CASRGPGTDTQYF. CDR3 nucleotide sequence: TGTGCCTCCCGCGGCCCCGGCACAGATACGCAGTATTTT. The rearrangement uses TRBV6-5 and TRBJ2-3, with D hard to call. In germline, CDR1 is MNHEY, CDR2 SVGAGI. This CDR3 comprises 13 residues. Trimming took off 11 bases at V and 1 base at J, with 13 bases between the two ends.